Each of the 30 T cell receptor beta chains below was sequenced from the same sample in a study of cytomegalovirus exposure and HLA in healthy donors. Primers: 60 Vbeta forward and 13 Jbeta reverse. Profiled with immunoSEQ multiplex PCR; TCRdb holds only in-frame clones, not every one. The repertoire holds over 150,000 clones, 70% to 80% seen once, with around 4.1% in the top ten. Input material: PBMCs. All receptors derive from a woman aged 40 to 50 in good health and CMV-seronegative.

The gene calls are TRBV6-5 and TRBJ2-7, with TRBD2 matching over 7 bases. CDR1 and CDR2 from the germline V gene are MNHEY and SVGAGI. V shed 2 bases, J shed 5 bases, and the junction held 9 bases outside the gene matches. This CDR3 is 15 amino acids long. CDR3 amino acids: CASSYLGGGTHEQYF. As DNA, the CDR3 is TGTGCCAGCAGTTACCTTGGGGGGGGGACCCACGAGCAGTACTTC.

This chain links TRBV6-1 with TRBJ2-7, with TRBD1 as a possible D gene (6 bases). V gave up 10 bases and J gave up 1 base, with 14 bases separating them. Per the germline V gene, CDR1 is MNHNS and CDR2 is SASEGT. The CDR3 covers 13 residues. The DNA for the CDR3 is TGTGCCACCCGACAGGATTCTTCCTACGAGCAGTACTTC. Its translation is CATRQDSSYEQYF.

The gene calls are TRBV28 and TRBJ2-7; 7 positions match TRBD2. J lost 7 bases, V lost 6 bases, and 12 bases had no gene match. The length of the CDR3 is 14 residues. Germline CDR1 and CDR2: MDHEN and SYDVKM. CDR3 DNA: TGTGCCAGCAGCACTTGGGAGGGGCGAGATGAGCAGTACTTC. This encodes CASSTWEGRDEQYF. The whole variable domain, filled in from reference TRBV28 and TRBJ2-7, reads DVKVTQSSRYLVKRTGEKVFLECVQDMDHENMFWYRQDPGLGLRLIYFSYDVKMKEKGDIPEGYSVSREKKERFSLILESASTNQTSMYLCASSTWEGRDEQYFGPGTRLTVT.

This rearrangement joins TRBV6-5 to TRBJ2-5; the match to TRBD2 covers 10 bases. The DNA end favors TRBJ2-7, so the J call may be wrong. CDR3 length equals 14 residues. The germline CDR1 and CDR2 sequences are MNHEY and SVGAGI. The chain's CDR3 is CASSYEREGYEQYF. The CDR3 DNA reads TGTGCCAGCAGTTACGAGCGGGAGGGCTACGAGCAGTACTTC.

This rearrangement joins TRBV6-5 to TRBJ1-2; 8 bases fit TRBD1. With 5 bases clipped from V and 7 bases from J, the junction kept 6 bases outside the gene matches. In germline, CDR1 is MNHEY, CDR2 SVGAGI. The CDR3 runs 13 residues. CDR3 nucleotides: TGTGCCAGCAGTGCCCAACAGGGGGTTGGCTACACCTTC. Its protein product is CASSAQQGVGYTF.

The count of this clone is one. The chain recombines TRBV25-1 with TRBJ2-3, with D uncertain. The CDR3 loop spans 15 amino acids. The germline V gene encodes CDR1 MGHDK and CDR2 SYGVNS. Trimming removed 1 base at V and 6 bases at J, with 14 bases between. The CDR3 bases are TGTGCCAGCAGTGAATTAACAGCCGTTTGGGATACGCAGTATTTT. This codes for CASSELTAVWDTQYF.

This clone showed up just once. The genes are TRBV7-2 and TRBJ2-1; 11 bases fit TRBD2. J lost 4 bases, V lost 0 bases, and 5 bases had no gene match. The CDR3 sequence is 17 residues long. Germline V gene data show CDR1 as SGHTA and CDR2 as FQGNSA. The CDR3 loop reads CASSLAATSGSYNEQFF. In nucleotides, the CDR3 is TGTGCCAGCAGCTTAGCGGCCACTAGCGGGAGTTACAATGAGCAGTTCTTC.

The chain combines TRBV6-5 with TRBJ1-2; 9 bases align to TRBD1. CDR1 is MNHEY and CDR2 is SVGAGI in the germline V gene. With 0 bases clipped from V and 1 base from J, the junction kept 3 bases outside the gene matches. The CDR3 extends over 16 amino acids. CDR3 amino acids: CASSYSGQGINYGYTF. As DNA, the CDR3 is TGTGCCAGCAGTTACTCAGGACAGGGGATTAACTATGGCTACACCTTC.

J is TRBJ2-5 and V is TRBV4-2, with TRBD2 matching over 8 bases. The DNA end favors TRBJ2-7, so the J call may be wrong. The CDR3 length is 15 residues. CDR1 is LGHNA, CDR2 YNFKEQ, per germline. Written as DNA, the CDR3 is TGTGCCAGCAGCCAACAGCGGGAGAGCTCCTACGAGCAGTACTTC. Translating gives CASSQQRESSYEQYF.

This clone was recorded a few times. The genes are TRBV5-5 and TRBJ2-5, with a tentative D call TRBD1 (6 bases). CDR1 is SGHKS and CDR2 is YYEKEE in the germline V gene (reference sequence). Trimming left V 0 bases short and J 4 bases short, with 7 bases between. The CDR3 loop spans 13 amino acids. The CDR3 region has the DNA TGTGCCAGCAGCTTGGTAGGGGGAGAGACCCAGTACTTC. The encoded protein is CASSLVGGETQYF.

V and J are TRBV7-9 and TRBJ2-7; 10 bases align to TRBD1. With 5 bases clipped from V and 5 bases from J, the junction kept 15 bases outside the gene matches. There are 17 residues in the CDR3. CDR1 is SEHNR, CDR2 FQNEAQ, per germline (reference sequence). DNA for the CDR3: TGTGCCAGCAGCCCGCGGACAGGGGGAGCTTTTCGGCACGAGCAGTACTTC. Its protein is CASSPRTGGAFRHEQYF.

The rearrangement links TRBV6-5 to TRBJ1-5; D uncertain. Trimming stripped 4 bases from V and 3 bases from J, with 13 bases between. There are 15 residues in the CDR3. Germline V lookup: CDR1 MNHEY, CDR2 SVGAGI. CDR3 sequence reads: CASSSEWRPNQPQHF. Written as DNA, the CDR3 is TGTGCCAGCAGTTCGGAGTGGCGACCCAATCAGCCCCAGCATTTT.

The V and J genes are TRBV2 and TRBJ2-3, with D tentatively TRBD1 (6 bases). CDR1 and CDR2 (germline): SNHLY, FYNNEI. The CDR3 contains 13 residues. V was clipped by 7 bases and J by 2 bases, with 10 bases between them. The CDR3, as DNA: TGTGCCAGCAAGACAGGCTCCACAGATACGCAGTATTTT. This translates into CASKTGSTDTQYF.

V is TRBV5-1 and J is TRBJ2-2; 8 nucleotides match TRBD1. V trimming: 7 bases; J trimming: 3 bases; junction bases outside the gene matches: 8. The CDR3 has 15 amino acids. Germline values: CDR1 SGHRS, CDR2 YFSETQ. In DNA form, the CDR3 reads TGCGCCAGCCACATGACAGGGGAGGACACCGGGGAGCTGTTTTTT. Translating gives CASHMTGEDTGELFF.

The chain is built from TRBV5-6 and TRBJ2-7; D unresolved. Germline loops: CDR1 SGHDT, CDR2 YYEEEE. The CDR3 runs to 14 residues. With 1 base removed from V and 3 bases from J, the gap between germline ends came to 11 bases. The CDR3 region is CASSLYRPLYEQYF. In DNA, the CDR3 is TGTGCCAGCAGCTTGTACAGACCCCTCTACGAGCAGTACTTC.

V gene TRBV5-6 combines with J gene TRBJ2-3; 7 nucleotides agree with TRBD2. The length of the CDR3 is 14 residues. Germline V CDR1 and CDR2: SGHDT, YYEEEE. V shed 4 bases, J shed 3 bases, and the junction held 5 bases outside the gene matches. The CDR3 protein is CASSHQAGTDTQYF. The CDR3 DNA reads TGTGCCAGCAGCCACCAAGCGGGGACAGATACGCAGTATTTT.

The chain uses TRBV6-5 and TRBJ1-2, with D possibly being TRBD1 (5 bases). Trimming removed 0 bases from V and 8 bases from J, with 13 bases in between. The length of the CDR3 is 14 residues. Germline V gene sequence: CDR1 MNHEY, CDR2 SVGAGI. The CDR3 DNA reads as TGTGCCAGCAGTTACTCGCAGGGTGCCGAGGGCTACACCTTC. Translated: CASSYSQGAEGYTF.

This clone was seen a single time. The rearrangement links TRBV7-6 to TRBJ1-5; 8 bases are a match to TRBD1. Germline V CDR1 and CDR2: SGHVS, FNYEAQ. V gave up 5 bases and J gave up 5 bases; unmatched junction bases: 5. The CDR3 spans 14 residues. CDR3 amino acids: CASSPGGRDQPQHF. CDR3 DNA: TGTGCCAGCAGCCCAGGGGGCCGGGATCAGCCCCAGCATTTT.

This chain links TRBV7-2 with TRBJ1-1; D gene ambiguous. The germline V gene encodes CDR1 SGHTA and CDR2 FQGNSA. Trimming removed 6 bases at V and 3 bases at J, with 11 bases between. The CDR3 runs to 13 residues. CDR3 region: CASRRGPDTEAFF. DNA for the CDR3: TGTGCCAGCAGGAGAGGCCCAGACACTGAAGCTTTCTTT.

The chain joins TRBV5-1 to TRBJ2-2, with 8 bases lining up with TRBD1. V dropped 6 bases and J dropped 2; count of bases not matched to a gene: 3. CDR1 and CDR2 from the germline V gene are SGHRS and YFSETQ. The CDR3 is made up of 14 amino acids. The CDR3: CASKGTGNTGELFF. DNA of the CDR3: TGCGCCAGCAAAGGGACAGGCAACACCGGGGAGCTGTTTTTT.

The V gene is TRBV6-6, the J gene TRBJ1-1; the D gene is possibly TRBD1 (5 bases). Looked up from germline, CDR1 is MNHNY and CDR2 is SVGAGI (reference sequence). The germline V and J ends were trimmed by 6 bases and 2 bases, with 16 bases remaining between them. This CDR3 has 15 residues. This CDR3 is CASRRQLSSNTEAFF. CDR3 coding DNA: TGTGCCAGCAGGAGACAGTTATCCTCAAACACTGAAGCTTTCTTT.

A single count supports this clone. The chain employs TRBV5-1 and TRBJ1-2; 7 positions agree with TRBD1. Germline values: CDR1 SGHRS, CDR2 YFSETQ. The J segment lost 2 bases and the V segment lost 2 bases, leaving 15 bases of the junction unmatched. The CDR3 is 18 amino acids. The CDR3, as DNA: TGCGCCAGCAGCTTTCACACCGGCGGGACAGATAAAAACTATGGCTACACCTTC. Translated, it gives CASSFHTGGTDKNYGYTF.

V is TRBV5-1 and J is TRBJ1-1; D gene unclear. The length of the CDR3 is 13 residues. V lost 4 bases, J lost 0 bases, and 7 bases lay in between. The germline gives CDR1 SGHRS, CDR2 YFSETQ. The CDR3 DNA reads TGCGCCAGCAGCGGGAGCATGAACACTGAAGCTTTCTTT. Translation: CASSGSMNTEAFF.

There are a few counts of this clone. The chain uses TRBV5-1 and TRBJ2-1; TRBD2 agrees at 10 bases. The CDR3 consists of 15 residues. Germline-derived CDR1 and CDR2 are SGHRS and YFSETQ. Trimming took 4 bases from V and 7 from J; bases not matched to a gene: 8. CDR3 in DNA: TGCGCCAGCAGCCCCACTAGCGGGGCCCAGAATGAGCAGTTCTTC. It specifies CASSPTSGAQNEQFF.

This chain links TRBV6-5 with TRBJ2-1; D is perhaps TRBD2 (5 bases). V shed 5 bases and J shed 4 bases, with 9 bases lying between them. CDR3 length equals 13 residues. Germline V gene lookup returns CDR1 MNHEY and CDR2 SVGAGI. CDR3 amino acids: CASSGLLYNEQFF. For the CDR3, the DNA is TGTGCCAGCAGTGGACTCCTATACAATGAGCAGTTCTTC.

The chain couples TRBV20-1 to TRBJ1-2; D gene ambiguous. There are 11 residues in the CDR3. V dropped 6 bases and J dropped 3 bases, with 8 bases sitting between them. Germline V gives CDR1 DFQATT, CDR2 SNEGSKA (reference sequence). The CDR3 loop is CSAPQDYGYTF. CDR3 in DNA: TGCAGTGCGCCCCAGGACTATGGCTACACCTTC.

The CDR3 sequence is CSVGPQGRETGELFF. The CDR3 nucleotides are TGCAGCGTTGGACCCCAGGGTAGGGAAACCGGGGAGCTGTTTTTT. The genes are TRBV29-1 and TRBJ2-2; possibly TRBD1 for D (5 bases). Per the germline V gene, CDR1 is SQVTM and CDR2 is ANQGSEA. V dropped 4 bases and J dropped 5 bases, with 17 bases sitting between them. CDR3 length: 15 residues.

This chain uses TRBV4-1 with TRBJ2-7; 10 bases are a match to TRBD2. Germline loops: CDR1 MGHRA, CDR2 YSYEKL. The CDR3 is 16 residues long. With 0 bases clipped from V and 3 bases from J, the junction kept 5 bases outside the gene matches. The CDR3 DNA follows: TGCGCCAGCAGCCAAGAGAAAGCGGGGGGGATCTACGAGCAGTACTTC. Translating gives CASSQEKAGGIYEQYF.

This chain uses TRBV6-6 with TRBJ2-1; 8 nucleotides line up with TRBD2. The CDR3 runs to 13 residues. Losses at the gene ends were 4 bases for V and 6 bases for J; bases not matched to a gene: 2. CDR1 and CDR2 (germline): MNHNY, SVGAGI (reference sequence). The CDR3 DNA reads TGTGCCAGCAGTTTAAGCGGGGGCAATGAGCAGTTCTTC. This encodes CASSLSGGNEQFF.

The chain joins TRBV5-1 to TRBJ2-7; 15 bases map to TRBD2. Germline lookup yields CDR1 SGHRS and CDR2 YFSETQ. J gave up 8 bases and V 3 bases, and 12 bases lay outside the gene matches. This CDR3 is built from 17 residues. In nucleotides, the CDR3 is TGCGCCAGCAGCTCCGGACTAGCGGGAGGGCTATCTACGAAGCAGTACTTC. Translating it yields CASSSGLAGGLSTKQYF.